A single sample is the source of the 4 T cell receptor beta chains below, sequenced in a study of blood T cell repertoires in COVID-19. Sequencing used immunoSEQ multiplex PCR; TCRdb keeps in-frame clones, though not all of them. The repertoire holds around 100,000 clones, with roughly 88% as singletons. The sample was peripheral blood. These TCRs come from a woman aged 55-75 years with acute or convalescent COVID-19.

The rearrangement joins TRBV7-9 to TRBJ2-3; no definite D call. Trimming took off 8 bases at V and 6 bases at J, with 15 bases between the two ends. This CDR3 is 13 amino acids long. The germline V gene has CDR1 SEHNR and CDR2 FQNEAQ (reference sequence). CDR3 DNA sequence: TGTGCCAGCGCGGTAGATGCGTGGGATACGCAGTATTTT. Its protein product is CASAVDAWDTQYF.

This chain uses TRBV19 with TRBJ1-5, with TRBD1 matching over 7 bases. V dropped 5 bases and J dropped 5; count of bases not matched to a gene: 6. This CDR3 is built from 14 residues. Germline CDR1 reads LNHDA; CDR2 reads SQIVND (reference sequence). The CDR3 reads CASSDSGGDQPQHF. In DNA, the CDR3 is TGTGCCAGTAGTGATTCAGGGGGTGATCAGCCCCAGCATTTT.

The V and J genes are TRBV10-3 and TRBJ2-7, with D possibly matching TRBD1 (5 bases). The CDR3 consists of 14 residues. Germline CDR1 is ENHRY and CDR2 is SYGVKD. With 5 bases removed from V and 2 bases from J, the gap between germline ends came to 13 bases. CDR3: CAISQGSRPYEQYV. CDR3 nucleotides: TGTGCCATCAGTCAGGGCTCTCGTCCCTACGAGCAGTACGTC.

The genes are TRBV6-5 and TRBJ2-4; the match to TRBD2 covers 11 bases. Germline V lookup: CDR1 MNHEY, CDR2 SVGAGI. Trimming removed 6 bases from V and 8 bases from J; junction bases left unmatched: 9. The CDR3 is 15 amino acids. The CDR3 region is CASRAQTSGKDIQYF. In nucleotides, the CDR3 is TGTGCCAGCAGGGCTCAGACTAGCGGGAAAGACATTCAGTACTTC.